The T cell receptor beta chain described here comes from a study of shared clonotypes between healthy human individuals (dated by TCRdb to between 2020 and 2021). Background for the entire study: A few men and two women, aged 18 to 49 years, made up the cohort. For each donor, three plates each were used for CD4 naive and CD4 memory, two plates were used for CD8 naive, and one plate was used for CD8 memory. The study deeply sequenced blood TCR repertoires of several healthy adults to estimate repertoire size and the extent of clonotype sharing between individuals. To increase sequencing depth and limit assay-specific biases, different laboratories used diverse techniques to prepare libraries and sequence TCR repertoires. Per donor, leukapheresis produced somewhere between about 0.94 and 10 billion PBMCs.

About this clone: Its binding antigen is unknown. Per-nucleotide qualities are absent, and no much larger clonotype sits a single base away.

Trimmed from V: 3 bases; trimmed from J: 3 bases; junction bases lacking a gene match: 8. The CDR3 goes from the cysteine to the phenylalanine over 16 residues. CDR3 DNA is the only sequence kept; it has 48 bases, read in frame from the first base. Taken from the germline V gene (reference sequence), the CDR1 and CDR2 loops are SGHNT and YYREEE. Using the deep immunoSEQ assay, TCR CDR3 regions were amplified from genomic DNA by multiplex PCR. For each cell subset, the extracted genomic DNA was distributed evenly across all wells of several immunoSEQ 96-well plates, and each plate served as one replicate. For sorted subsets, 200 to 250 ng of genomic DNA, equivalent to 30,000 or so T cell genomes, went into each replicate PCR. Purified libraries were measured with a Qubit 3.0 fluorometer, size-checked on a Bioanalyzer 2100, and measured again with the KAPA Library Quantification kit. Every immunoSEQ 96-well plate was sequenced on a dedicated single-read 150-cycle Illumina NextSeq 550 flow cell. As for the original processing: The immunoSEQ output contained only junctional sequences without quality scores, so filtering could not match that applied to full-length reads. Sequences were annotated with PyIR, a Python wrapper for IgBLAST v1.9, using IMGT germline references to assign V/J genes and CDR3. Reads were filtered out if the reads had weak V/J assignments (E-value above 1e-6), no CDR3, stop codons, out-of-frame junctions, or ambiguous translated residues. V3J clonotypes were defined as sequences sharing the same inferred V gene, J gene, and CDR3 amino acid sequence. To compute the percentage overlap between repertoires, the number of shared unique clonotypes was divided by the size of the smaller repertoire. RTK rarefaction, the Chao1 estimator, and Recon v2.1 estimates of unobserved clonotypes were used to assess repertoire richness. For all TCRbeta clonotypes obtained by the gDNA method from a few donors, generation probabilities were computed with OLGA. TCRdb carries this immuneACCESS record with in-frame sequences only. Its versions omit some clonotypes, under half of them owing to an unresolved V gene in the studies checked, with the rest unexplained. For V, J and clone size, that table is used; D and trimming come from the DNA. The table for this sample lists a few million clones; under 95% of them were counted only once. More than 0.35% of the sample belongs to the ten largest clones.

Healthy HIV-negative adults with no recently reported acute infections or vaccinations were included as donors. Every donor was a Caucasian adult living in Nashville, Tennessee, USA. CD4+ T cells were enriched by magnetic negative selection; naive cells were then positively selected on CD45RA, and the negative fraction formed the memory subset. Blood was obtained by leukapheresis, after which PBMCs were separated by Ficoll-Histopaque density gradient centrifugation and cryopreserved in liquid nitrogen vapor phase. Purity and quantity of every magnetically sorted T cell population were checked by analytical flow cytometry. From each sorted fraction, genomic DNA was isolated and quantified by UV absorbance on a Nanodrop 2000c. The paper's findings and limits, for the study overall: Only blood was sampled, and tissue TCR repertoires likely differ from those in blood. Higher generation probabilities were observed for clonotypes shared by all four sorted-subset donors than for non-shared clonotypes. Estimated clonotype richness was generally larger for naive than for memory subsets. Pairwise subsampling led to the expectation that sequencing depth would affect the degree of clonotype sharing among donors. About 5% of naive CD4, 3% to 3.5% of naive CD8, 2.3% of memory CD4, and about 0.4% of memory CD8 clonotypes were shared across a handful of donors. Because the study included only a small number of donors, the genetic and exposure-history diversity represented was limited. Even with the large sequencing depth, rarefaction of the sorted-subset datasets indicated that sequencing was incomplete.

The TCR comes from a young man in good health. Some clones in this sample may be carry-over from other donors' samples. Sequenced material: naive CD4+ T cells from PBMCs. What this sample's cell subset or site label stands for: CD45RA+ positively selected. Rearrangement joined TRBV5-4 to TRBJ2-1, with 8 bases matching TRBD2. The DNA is TGTGCCAGCAGCTCTTCTCCGGGACTAGACTACAATGAGCAGTTCTTC. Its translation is CASSSSPGLDYNEQFF.